Listed below are T cell receptor beta chains from one sample, sequenced in a study of PD-1 blockade in mismatch repair-deficient tumors. Sequencing was performed with immunoSEQ multiplex PCR; in TCRdb, only in-frame clones are kept and a portion is missing. The sample includes about 120,000 clones, about nine tenths seen only once; the top ten take around 11%. Sample: peripheral blood, taken just over 70 weeks after starting pembrolizumab. All receptors come from an adult with mismatch repair-deficient cancer. The CDR3 runs from the conserved cysteine through the conserved F or W. Each record gives: CDR3 length, D gene, V gene, J gene, clone size, CDR3 protein, CDR3 DNA. A D gene is named only where the DNA matches it firmly. Size is stated for part of the rows, as once, few or many counts, or as a class when the clone is expanded.

length: 12; D: -; V: TRBV5-6; J: TRBJ2-1; size: -; CDR3: CASSFLYNEQFF; DNA: TGTGCCAGCAGCTTTTTGTACAATGAGCAGTTCTTC
length: 12; D: -; V: TRBV5-4; J: TRBJ2-7; size: -; CDR3: CASSGGVNEQYF; DNA: TGTGCCAGCAGCGGGGGCGTCAACGAGCAGTACTTC
length: 15; D: TRBD1; V: TRBV30; J: TRBJ1-2; size: -; CDR3: CAWSNLYRGNYGYTF; DNA: TGTGCCTGGAGTAACCTGTACAGGGGTAACTATGGCTACACCTTC
length: 11; D: -; V: TRBV11-2; J: TRBJ1-1; size: -; CDR3: CASSFDRGAFF; DNA: TGTGCCAGCAGCTTTGACCGGGGGGCTTTCTTT
length: 12; D: -; V: TRBV30; J: TRBJ2-2; size: -; CDR3: CAWLHPTGELFF; DNA: TGTGCCTGGTTGCACCCCACCGGGGAGCTGTTTTTT
length: 16; D: TRBD1; V: TRBV28; J: TRBJ2-2; size: -; CDR3: CASRDRDRGRTGELFF; DNA: TGTGCCAGCAGAGACAGGGACAGGGGAAGGACCGGGGAGCTGTTTTTT
length: 15; D: -; V: TRBV30; J: TRBJ2-2; size: once; CDR3: CAWSPRSANTGELFF; DNA: TGTGCCTGGAGTCCCCGCAGTGCGAACACCGGGGAGCTGTTTTTT
length: 16; D: TRBD1; V: TRBV4-2; J: TRBJ2-5; size: -; CDR3: CASSQDGQGLKETQYF; DNA: TGTGCCAGCAGCCAAGATGGACAGGGACTCAAAGAGACCCAGTACTTC
length: 15; D: -; V: TRBV19; J: TRBJ1-2; size: -; CDR3: CASSINMAVNYGYTF; DNA: TGTGCCAGTAGTATTAATATGGCGGTGAACTATGGCTACACCTTC
length: 15; D: -; V: TRBV30; J: TRBJ1-5; size: few; CDR3: CAWSVLQGGDQPQHF; DNA: TGTGCCTGGAGTGTACTTCAGGGAGGCGATCAGCCCCAGCATTTT
length: 12; D: TRBD1; V: TRBV5-1; J: TRBJ2-5; size: -; CDR3: CASSDRGETQYF; DNA: TGCGCCAGCAGCGACAGGGGAGAGACCCAGTACTTC
length: 16; D: TRBD1; V: TRBV11-1; J: TRBJ2-5; size: -; CDR3: CASSLNRQGLRVDQYF; DNA: TGTGCCAGCAGCTTAAATCGACAGGGATTGCGGGTGGACCAGTACTTC
length: 13; D: -; V: TRBV27; J: TRBJ1-1; size: -; CDR3: CASSHRPDTEAFF; DNA: TGTGCCAGCAGTCATCGGCCGGACACTGAAGCTTTCTTT
length: 18; D: -; V: TRBV7-9; J: TRBJ2-2; size: -; CDR3: CASSLDRPPSQDTGELFF; DNA: TGTGCCAGCAGCTTAGACCGCCCCCCCTCGCAGGACACCGGGGAGCTGTTTTTT
length: 14; D: -; V: TRBV12-5; J: TRBJ1-2; size: -; CDR3: CASGPPTANYGYTF; DNA: TGTGCTAGTGGACCTCCGACGGCTAACTATGGCTACACCTTC
length: 16; D: -; V: TRBV4-1; J: TRBJ2-1; size: -; CDR3: CASSHLIRTAANEQFF; DNA: TGCGCCAGCAGCCACCTTATCAGGACAGCTGCGAATGAGCAGTTCTTC
length: 11; D: -; V: TRBV30; J: TRBJ1-2; size: few; CDR3: CAWARELSYTF; DNA: TGTGCCTGGGCTAGGGAATTGAGCTACACCTTC
length: 17; D: -; V: TRBV11-2; J: TRBJ2-7; size: once; CDR3: CASSLLHRNRTSYEQYF; DNA: TGTGCCAGCAGCTTACTGCATCGAAACAGGACCTCCTACGAGCAGTACTTC
length: 15; D: -; V: TRBV10-3; J: TRBJ2-5; size: -; CDR3: CAIREVHSAKETQYF; DNA: TGTGCCATCAGAGAAGTACACTCCGCGAAAGAGACCCAGTACTTC
length: 17; D: TRBD2; V: TRBV2; J: TRBJ2-5; size: -; CDR3: CASSEAIRTSEQETQYF; DNA: TGTGCCAGCAGTGAAGCGATTCGGACTAGCGAACAAGAGACCCAGTACTTC
length: 15; D: -; V: TRBV5-8; J: TRBJ1-2; size: once; CDR3: CVTAGSYGTSYGYTF; DNA: TGTGTGACAGCCGGTTCTTATGGGACTTCATATGGCTACACCTTC
length: 15; D: TRBD2; V: TRBV19; J: TRBJ2-5; size: -; CDR3: CASSGGTSVKETQYF; DNA: TGTGCCAGTAGTGGCGGGACTAGCGTAAAAGAGACCCAGTACTTC
length: 12; D: -; V: TRBV2; J: TRBJ2-7; size: -; CDR3: CASRLSWSEQYF; DNA: TGTGCCAGCAGGCTTAGCTGGTCCGAGCAGTACTTC
length: 16; D: TRBD1; V: TRBV19; J: TRBJ2-7; size: -; CDR3: CASSISSTGGYYEQYF; DNA: TGTGCCAGTAGTATAAGCTCGACAGGGGGGTACTACGAGCAGTACTTC
length: 16; D: -; V: TRBV7-9; J: TRBJ1-1; size: -; CDR3: CASSPSMGVVHTEAFF; DNA: TGTGCCAGCAGCCCGAGCATGGGGGTGGTGCACACTGAAGCTTTCTTT
length: 15; D: TRBD2; V: TRBV7-8; J: TRBJ2-3; size: -; CDR3: CASSSRLADTDTQYF; DNA: TGTGCCAGCAGCTCCCGGCTAGCGGACACAGATACGCAGTATTTT
length: 12; D: -; V: TRBV12-5; J: TRBJ1-2; size: -; CDR3: CASGLDVGGYTF; DNA: TGTGCTAGTGGTTTGGACGTCGGTGGCTACACCTTC
length: 12; D: TRBD1; V: TRBV29-1; J: TRBJ1-1; size: -; CDR3: CSVTTGSPEAFF; DNA: TGCAGCGTTACGACAGGGTCCCCTGAAGCTTTCTTT
length: 11; D: -; V: TRBV2; J: TRBJ2-1; size: -; CDR3: CASSVGRKQFF; DNA: TGTGCCAGCAGTGTCGGGCGGAAGCAGTTCTTC
length: 14; D: TRBD1; V: TRBV6-5; J: TRBJ1-1; size: -; CDR3: CASSLRNRGAEAFF; DNA: TGTGCCAGCAGCCTCCGTAACAGGGGCGCTGAAGCTTTCTTT
length: 14; D: TRBD2; V: TRBV6-6; J: TRBJ2-3; size: -; CDR3: CASSLLAGIDTQYF; DNA: TGTGCCAGCAGTTTGCTAGCGGGAATTGATACGCAGTATTTT
length: 15; D: TRBD1; V: TRBV5-1; J: TRBJ2-7; size: -; CDR3: CASSTRQGMTYEQYF; DNA: TGCGCCAGCAGCACGCGACAGGGAATGACCTACGAGCAGTACTTC
length: 12; D: -; V: TRBV19; J: TRBJ2-2; size: -; CDR3: CASAPSGAELFF; DNA: TGTGCCAGTGCACCCAGCGGCGCGGAGCTGTTTTTT
length: 13; D: TRBD1; V: TRBV6-4; J: TRBJ1-1; size: -; CDR3: CASSRDRGQEAFF; DNA: TGTGCCAGCAGTCGGGACAGGGGGCAGGAAGCTTTCTTT
length: 15; D: TRBD2; V: TRBV2; J: TRBJ2-1; size: -; CDR3: CASSEEAGGHNEQFF; DNA: TGTGCCAGCAGTGAAGAGGCGGGAGGTCACAATGAGCAGTTCTTC
length: 13; D: -; V: TRBV4-2; J: TRBJ2-7; size: -; CDR3: CASSPYRSYEQYF; DNA: TGTGCCAGCAGCCCCTACCGAAGCTACGAGCAGTACTTC
length: 15; D: -; V: TRBV9; J: TRBJ1-3; size: -; CDR3: CASSVAASSGNTIYF; DNA: TGTGCCAGCAGCGTAGCCGCGAGCTCTGGAAACACCATATATTTT
length: 12; D: -; V: TRBV29-1; J: TRBJ2-7; size: -; CDR3: CSVESGKGEQYF; DNA: TGCAGCGTTGAATCGGGGAAAGGCGAGCAGTACTTC
length: 14; D: -; V: TRBV2; J: TRBJ2-2; size: -; CDR3: CASSGGWSTGELFF; DNA: TGTGCCAGCAGTGGGGGGTGGTCGACCGGGGAGCTGTTTTTT
length: 15; D: -; V: TRBV12-2; J: TRBJ2-1; size: -; CDR3: CASRLWVSGITEQFF; DNA: TGTGCAAGTCGCTTGTGGGTTAGCGGGATAACCGAGCAGTTCTTC
length: 13; D: -; V: TRBV5-1; J: TRBJ2-7; size: -; CDR3: CASSLDAAYEQYF; DNA: TGCGCCAGCAGCTTGGATGCAGCCTACGAGCAGTACTTC